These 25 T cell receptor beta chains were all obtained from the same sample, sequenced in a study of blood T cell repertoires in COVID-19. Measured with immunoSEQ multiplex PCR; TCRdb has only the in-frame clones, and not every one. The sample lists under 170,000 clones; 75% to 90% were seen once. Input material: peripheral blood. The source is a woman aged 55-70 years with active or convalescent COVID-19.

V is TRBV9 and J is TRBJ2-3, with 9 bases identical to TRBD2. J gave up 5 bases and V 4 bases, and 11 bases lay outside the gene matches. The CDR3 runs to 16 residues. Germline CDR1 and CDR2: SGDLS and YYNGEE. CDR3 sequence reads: CASSIRSRGGEDTQYF. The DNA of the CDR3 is TGTGCCAGCAGCATAAGGTCGCGGGGGGGTGAAGATACGCAGTATTTT. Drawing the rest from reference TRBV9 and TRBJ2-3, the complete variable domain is DSGVTQTPKHLITATGQRVTLRCSPRSGDLSVYWYQQSLDQGLQFLIQYYNGEERAKGNILERFSAQQFPDLHSELNLSSLELGDSALYFCASSIRSRGGEDTQYFGPGTRLTVL.

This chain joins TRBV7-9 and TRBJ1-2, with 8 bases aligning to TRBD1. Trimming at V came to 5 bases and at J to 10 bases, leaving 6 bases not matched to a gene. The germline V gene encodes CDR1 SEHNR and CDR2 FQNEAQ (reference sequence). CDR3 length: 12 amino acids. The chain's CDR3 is CASSTGTGSYTF. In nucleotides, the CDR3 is TGTGCCAGCAGCACCGGGACAGGCTCCTACACCTTC.

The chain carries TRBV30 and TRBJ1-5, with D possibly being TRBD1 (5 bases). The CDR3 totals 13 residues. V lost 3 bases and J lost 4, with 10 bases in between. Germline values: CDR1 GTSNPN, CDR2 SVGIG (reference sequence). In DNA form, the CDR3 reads TGTGCCTGGAGGGAGGGGTATAATCAGCCCCAGCATTTT. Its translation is CAWREGYNQPQHF.

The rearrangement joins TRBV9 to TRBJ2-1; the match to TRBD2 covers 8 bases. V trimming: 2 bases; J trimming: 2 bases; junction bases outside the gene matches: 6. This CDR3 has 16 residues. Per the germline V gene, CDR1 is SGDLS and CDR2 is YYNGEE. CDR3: CASSVLSGATYNEQFF. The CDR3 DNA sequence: TGTGCCAGCAGCGTCCTTAGCGGGGCTACCTACAATGAGCAGTTCTTC.

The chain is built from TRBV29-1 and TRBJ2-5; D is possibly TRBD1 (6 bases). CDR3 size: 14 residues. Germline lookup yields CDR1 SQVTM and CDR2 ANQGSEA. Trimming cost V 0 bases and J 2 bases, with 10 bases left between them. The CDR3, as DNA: TGCAGCGTTGAAGAAGGGACAACTCAAGAGACCCAGTACTTC. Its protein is CSVEEGTTQETQYF.

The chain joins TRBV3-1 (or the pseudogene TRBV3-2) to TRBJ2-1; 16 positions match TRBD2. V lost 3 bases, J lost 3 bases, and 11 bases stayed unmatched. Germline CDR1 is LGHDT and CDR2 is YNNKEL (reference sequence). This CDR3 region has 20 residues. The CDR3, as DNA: TGTGCCAGCAGCCAGGGGCCGGGACTAGCGGGGGGGCCGCGCTACAATGAGCAGTTCTTC. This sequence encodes CASSQGPGLAGGPRYNEQFF.

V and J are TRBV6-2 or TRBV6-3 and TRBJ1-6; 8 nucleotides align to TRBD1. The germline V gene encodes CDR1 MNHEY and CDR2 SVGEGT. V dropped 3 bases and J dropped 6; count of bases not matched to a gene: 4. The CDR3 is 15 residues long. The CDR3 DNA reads TGTGCCAGCAGTTATCTCGACAGGGGTAATTCACCCCTCCACTTT. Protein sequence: CASSYLDRGNSPLHF.

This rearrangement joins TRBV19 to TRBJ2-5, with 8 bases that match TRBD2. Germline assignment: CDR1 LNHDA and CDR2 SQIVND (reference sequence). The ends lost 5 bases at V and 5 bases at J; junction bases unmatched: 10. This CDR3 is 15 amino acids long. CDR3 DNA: TGTGCCAGTAGTGCCCCTGGGACTAGGGAGGAGACCCAGTACTTC. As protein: CASSAPGTREETQYF.

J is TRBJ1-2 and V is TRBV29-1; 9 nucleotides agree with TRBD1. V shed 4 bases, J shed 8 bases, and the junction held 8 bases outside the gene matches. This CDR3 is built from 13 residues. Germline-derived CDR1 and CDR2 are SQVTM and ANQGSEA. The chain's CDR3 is CSVGEQGAVGYTF. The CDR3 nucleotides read TGCAGCGTTGGAGAACAGGGGGCGGTAGGCTACACCTTC. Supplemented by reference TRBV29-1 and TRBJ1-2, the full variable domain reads SAVISQKPSRDICQRGTSLTIQCQVDSQVTMMFWYRQQPGQSLTLIATANQGSEATYESGFVIDKFPISRPNLTFSTLTVSNMSPEDSSIYLCSVGEQGAVGYTFGSGTRLTVV.

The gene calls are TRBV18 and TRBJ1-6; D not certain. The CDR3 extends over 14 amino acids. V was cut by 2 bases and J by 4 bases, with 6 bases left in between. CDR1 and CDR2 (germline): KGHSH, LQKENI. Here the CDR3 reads CASSPTEYNSPLHF. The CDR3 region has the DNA TGTGCCAGCTCACCAACAGAGTATAATTCACCCCTCCACTTT. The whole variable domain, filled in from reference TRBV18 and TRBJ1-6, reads NAGVMQNPRHLVRRRGQEARLRCSPMKGHSHVYWYRQLPEEGLKFMVYLQKENIIDESGMPKERFSAEFPKEGPSILRIQQVVRGDSAAYFCASSPTEYNSPLHFGNGTRLTVT.

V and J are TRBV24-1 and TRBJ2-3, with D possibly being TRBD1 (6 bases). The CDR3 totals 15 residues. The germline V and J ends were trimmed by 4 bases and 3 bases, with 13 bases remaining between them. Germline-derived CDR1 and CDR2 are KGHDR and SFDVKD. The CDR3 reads CATSEDSSSTDTQYF. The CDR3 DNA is TGTGCCACCAGTGAGGACAGTTCGTCGACAGATACGCAGTATTTT.

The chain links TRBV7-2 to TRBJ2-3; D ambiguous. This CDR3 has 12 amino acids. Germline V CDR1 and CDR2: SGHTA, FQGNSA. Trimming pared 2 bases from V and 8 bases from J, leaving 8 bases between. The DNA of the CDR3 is TGTGCCAGCAGCTTATCTACCCCTACGCAGTATTTT. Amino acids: CASSLSTPTQYF.

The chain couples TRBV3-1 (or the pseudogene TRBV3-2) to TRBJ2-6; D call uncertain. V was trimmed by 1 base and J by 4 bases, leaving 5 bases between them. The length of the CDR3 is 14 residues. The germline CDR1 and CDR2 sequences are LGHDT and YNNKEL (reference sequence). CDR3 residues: CASSQVLGANVLTF. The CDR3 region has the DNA TGTGCCAGCAGCCAAGTTCTAGGGGCCAACGTCCTGACTTTC.

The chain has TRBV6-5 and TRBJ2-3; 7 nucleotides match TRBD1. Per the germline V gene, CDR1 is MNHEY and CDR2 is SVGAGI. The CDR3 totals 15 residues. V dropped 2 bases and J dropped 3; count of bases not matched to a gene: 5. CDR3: CASSYATGRTDTQYF. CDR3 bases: TGTGCCAGCAGTTACGCGACAGGGCGAACAGATACGCAGTATTTT.

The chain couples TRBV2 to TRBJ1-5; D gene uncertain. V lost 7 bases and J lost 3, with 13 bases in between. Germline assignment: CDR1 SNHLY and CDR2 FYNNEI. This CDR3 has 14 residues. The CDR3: CASTVDGNNQPQHF. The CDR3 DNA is TGTGCCAGCACCGTGGACGGGAACAATCAGCCCCAGCATTTT.

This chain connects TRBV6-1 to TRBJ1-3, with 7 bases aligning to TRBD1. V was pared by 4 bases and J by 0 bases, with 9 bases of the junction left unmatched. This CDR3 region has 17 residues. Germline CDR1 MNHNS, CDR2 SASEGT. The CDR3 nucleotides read TGTGCCAGCAGTGGAAGGGACAGACGATTCTCTGGAAACACCATATATTTT. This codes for CASSGRDRRFSGNTIYF.

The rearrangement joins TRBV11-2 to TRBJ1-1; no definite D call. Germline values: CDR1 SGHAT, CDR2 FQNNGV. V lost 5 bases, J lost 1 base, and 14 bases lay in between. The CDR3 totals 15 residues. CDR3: CASSAPLSRNTEAFF. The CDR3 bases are TGTGCCAGCAGCGCGCCCCTTTCAAGGAACACTGAAGCTTTCTTT.

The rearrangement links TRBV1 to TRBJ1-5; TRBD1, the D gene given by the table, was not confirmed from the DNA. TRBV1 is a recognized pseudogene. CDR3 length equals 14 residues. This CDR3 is CTSPANNRDQPQHF. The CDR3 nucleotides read TGCACCAGCCCAGCCAATAACAGGGACCAGCCCCAGCATTTT.

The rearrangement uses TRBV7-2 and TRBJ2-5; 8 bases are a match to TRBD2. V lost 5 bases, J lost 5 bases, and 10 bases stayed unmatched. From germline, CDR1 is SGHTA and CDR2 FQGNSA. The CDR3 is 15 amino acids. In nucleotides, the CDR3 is TGTGCCAGCAGCCCCCTCGGGGGGGCCCTGGAGACCCAGTACTTC. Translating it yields CASSPLGGALETQYF.

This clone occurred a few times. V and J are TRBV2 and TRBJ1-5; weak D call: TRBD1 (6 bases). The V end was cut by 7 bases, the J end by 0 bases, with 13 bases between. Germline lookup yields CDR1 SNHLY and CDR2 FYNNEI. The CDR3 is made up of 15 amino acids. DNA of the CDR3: TGTGCCAGCACTACACAGGGCTATAGCAATCAGCCCCAGCATTTT. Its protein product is CASTTQGYSNQPQHF. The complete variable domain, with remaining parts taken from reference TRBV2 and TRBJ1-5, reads EPEVTQTPSHQVTQMGQEVILRCVPISNHLYFYWYRQILGQKVEFLVSFYNNEISEKSEIFDDQFSVERPDGSNFTLKIRSTKLEDSAMYFCASTTQGYSNQPQHFGDGTRLSIL.

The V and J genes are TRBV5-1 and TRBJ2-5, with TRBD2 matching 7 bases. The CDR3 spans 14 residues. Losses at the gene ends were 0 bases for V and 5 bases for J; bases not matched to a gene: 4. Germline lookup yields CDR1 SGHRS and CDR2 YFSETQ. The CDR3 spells CASSLVLARETQYF. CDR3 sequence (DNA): TGCGCCAGCAGCTTGGTACTAGCGCGGGAGACCCAGTACTTC.

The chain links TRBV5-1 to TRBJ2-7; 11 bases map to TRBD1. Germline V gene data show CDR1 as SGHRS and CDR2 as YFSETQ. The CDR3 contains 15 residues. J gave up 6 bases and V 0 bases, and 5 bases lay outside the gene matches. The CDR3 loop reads CASSLGTGGRGEQYF. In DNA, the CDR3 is TGCGCCAGCAGCTTGGGGACAGGGGGCCGGGGCGAGCAGTACTTC.

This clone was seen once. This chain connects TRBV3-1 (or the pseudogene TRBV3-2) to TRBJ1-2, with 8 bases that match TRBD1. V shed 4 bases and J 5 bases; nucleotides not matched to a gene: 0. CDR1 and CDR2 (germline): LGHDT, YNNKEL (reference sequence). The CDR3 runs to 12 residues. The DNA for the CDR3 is TGTGCCAGCAGCCGGGACAGGTATGGCTACACCTTC. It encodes CASSRDRYGYTF.

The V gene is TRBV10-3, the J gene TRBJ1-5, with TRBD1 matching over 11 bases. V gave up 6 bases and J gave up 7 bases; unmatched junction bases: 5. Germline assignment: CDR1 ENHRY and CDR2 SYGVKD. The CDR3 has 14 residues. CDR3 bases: TGTGCCATCAGGGACAGGGGGCCCGGGCAGCCCCAGCATTTT. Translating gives CAIRDRGPGQPQHF.

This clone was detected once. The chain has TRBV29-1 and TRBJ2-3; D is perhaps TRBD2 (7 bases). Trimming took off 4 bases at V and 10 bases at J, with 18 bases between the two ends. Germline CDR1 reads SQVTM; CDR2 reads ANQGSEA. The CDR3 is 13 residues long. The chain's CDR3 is CSVANGGLRAQYF. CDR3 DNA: TGCAGCGTTGCTAACGGGGGGCTCAGGGCGCAGTATTTT.